Below, 11 T cell receptor beta chains from the same sample are listed, as sequenced in a study of siplizumab effects on memory and regulatory T cells. Sequencing was performed with immunoSEQ multiplex PCR; in TCRdb, only in-frame clones are kept and a portion is missing. Among approximately 97,000 clones listed, roughly nine tenths were seen once. Sequencing was done on a sample of CD4+ T cells sorted from blood. The receptors were gathered from a human donor in good health.

The DNA for the CDR3 is TGTGCCAGCTCAATTCTGCGGGAGGGCCTCAAAAACATTCAGTACTTC. Translation gives CASSILREGLKNIQYF. The chain uses TRBV18 and TRBJ2-4; 9 bases agree with TRBD2. Unmatched junction bases numbered 8, after V lost 5 bases and J lost 3 bases. The length of the CDR3 is 16 residues. The germline V gene has CDR1 KGHSH and CDR2 LQKENI.

The rearrangement joins TRBV19 to TRBJ2-5; unclear D gene. CDR3 length equals 12 residues. CDR1 and CDR2 (germline): LNHDA, SQIVND (reference sequence). V was trimmed by 3 bases and J by 5 bases, leaving 7 bases between them. The CDR3 region has the DNA TGTGCCAGTAGTATGCAACGGGAGACCCAGTACTTC. It codes for CASSMQRETQYF.

This chain joins TRBV14 and TRBJ2-1; maybe TRBD1 (5 bases). Germline V gene data show CDR1 as SGHDN and CDR2 as FVKESK. This CDR3 contains 17 residues. Trimming left V 1 base short and J 0 bases short, with 13 bases between. This chain's CDR3 is CASSQGSGPLSYNEQFF. The CDR3 DNA is TGTGCCAGCAGCCAAGGATCAGGGCCCCTCTCCTACAATGAGCAGTTCTTC.

The CDR3 is CASSARLSSYNEQFF. The CDR3 DNA reads TGTGCCAGCAGCGCCCGACTGAGCTCCTACAATGAGCAGTTCTTC. This chain connects TRBV9 to TRBJ2-1, with D unresolved. V shed 3 bases and J shed 0 bases, with 10 bases lying between them. The CDR3 is made up of 15 amino acids. CDR1 and CDR2 from the germline V gene are SGDLS and YYNGEE.

The V gene is TRBV11-2, the J gene TRBJ2-1; 16 bases match TRBD2. The CDR3 runs to 16 residues. Per germline, CDR1 SGHAT and CDR2 FQNNGV. Trimming at V came to 5 bases and at J to 5 bases, leaving 3 bases not matched to a gene. The CDR3 DNA reads TGTGCCAGCAGCGCGGGACTAGCGGGAGGGAACAATGAGCAGTTCTTC. As protein: CASSAGLAGGNNEQFF. Drawing the rest from reference TRBV11-2 and TRBJ2-1, the complete variable domain is EAGVAQSPRYKIIEKRQSVAFWCNPISGHATLYWYQQILGQGPKLLIQFQNNGVVDDSQLPKDRFSAERLKGVDSTLKIQPAKLEDSAVYLCASSAGLAGGNNEQFFGPGTRLTVL.

V gene TRBV7-9 combines with J gene TRBJ2-7; TRBD2 matches at 13 bases. V trimming: 5 bases; J trimming: 0 bases; junction bases outside the gene matches: 10. This CDR3 spans 18 amino acids. In germline, CDR1 is SEHNR, CDR2 FQNEAQ (reference sequence). The CDR3 loop reads CASSLRTSGSQSSYEQYF. The CDR3 DNA reads TGTGCCAGCAGCCTAAGGACTAGCGGGAGCCAGAGCTCCTACGAGCAGTACTTC.

The count of this clone is one. This chain joins TRBV15 and TRBJ1-5; D not resolved. V was trimmed by 2 bases and J by 0 bases, leaving 20 bases between them. Germline V lookup: CDR1 LNHNV, CDR2 YYDKDF (reference sequence). This CDR3 comprises 19 residues. The CDR3 sequence is CATSRNDDPIQHSNQPQHF. In DNA form, the CDR3 reads TGTGCCACCAGCAGAAACGATGACCCGATACAGCATAGCAATCAGCCCCAGCATTTT.

The CDR3, as DNA: TGCACCAGCAGCCCCTACCGAGGACTAGCGGGAGCCTACGAGCAGTACTTC. This gives the protein CTSSPYRGLAGAYEQYF. The J gene is TRBJ2-7, the V gene TRBV1; the D call in the table, TRBD2, was not verified against the DNA. TRBV1 is marked as a pseudogene. This CDR3 spans 17 amino acids.

This chain links TRBV10-2 with TRBJ2-5; TRBD2 might be the D (5 bases). In germline, CDR1 is WSHSY, CDR2 SAAADI. Trimming shortened V by 7 bases and J by 5 bases, and 11 bases separated the two germline ends. CDR3 length equals 12 residues. The chain's CDR3 is CASTPRGETQYF. The DNA for the CDR3 is TGCGCCAGCACTCCTCGAGGGGAGACCCAGTACTTC.

The rearrangement links TRBV6-5 to TRBJ2-7, with D unclear. The CDR3 is made up of 15 amino acids. Trimming removed 0 bases from V and 3 bases from J, with 12 bases in between. The germline V gene encodes CDR1 MNHEY and CDR2 SVGAGI. The CDR3 loop is CASSYSKPTNYEQYF. DNA of the CDR3: TGTGCCAGCAGTTACTCGAAGCCCACTAACTACGAGCAGTACTTC.

The genes are TRBV28 and TRBJ2-7; 10 bases are a match to TRBD1. V dropped 5 bases and J dropped 4; count of bases not matched to a gene: 5. Per the germline V gene, CDR1 is MDHEN and CDR2 is SYDVKM. The CDR3 spans 14 residues. The CDR3 loop reads CASSVTGGLYEQYF. CDR3 bases: TGTGCCAGCAGTGTGACAGGGGGCTTGTACGAGCAGTACTTC. Full variable domain (outside the CDR3, taken from reference TRBV28 and TRBJ2-7): DVKVTQSSRYLVKRTGEKVFLECVQDMDHENMFWYRQDPGLGLRLIYFSYDVKMKEKGDIPEGYSVSREKKERFSLILESASTNQTSMYLCASSVTGGLYEQYFGPGTRLTVT.